A selection of T cell receptor beta chains follows, all from one sample in a study of control samples from healthy donors and cancer patients. The protocol was immunoSEQ multiplex PCR, while the TCRdb copy is restricted to in-frame clones and leaves out a portion. This table holds approximately 120,000 clones, roughly nine tenths found once. The sequencing sample was made of blood. The receptors shown here come from a human donor in good health. The donor label of this sample is uncertain. The CDR3 runs from the conserved cysteine through the conserved F or W. A D gene is named only where the DNA matches it firmly. Size is omitted from some rows. Given values are once, few, many or a class for expanded clones.

v_gene: TRBV13
d_gene: .
abundance: few
j_gene: TRBJ1-1
CDR3aa: CASRLRGANTEAFF
CDR3nt: TGTGCCAGCAGACTACGGGGCGCGAACACTGAAGCTTTCTTT

v_gene: TRBV2
d_gene: .
abundance: .
j_gene: TRBJ1-1
CDR3aa: CASRGEGLLPTEAFF
CDR3nt: TGTGCCAGCAGGGGGGAAGGCCTCCTACCCACTGAAGCTTTCTTT

v_gene: TRBV4-3
d_gene: .
abundance: .
j_gene: TRBJ2-2
CDR3aa: CASSQDNPGRGFGELFF
CDR3nt: TGCGCCAGCAGCCAAGATAATCCAGGACGCGGATTCGGGGAGCTGTTTTTT

v_gene: TRBV30
d_gene: TRBD1
abundance: .
j_gene: TRBJ2-2
CDR3aa: CAWSVTGTGGGELFF
CDR3nt: TGTGCCTGGAGTGTTACCGGGACAGGGGGCGGGGAGCTGTTTTTT

v_gene: TRBV7-9
d_gene: .
abundance: once
j_gene: TRBJ1-6
CDR3aa: CASSFQGTTQSYNSPLHF
CDR3nt: TGTGCCAGCAGCTTTCAGGGGACAACTCAATCCTATAATTCACCCCTCCACTTT

v_gene: TRBV18
d_gene: .
abundance: .
j_gene: TRBJ1-5
CDR3aa: CASSPGAGQPQHF
CDR3nt: TGTGCCAGCTCACCAGGTGCGGGCCAGCCCCAGCATTTT

v_gene: TRBV19
d_gene: .
abundance: .
j_gene: TRBJ1-3
CDR3aa: CASSPGGHTIYF
CDR3nt: TGTGCCAGTAGCCCCGGGGGACACACCATATATTTT

v_gene: TRBV5-1
d_gene: TRBD1
abundance: .
j_gene: TRBJ1-3
CDR3aa: CASSEGQGASGNTIYF
CDR3nt: TGCGCCAGCAGCGAGGGACAGGGGGCTTCTGGAAACACCATATATTTT

v_gene: TRBV30
d_gene: .
abundance: .
j_gene: TRBJ1-1
CDR3aa: CAWSADKNTEAFF
CDR3nt: TGTGCCTGGAGTGCCGACAAGAACACTGAAGCTTTCTTT

v_gene: TRBV2
d_gene: .
abundance: .
j_gene: TRBJ2-3
CDR3aa: CASSTRDTQYF
CDR3nt: TGTGCCAGCAGTACCAGAGATACGCAGTATTTT

v_gene: TRBV4-2
d_gene: .
abundance: .
j_gene: TRBJ2-5
CDR3aa: CASSQEARGPETQYF
CDR3nt: TGTGCCAGCAGCCAAGAGGCCCGGGGGCCAGAGACCCAGTACTTC

v_gene: TRBV5-6
d_gene: TRBD1
abundance: .
j_gene: TRBJ1-2
CDR3aa: CASSPPGTGSYGYTF
CDR3nt: TGTGCCAGCAGCCCGCCCGGGACAGGGTCCTATGGCTACACCTTC

v_gene: TRBV10-1
d_gene: .
abundance: .
j_gene: TRBJ2-1
CDR3aa: CASSEFRGDEQFF
CDR3nt: TGCGCCAGCAGTGAGTTCAGGGGCGATGAGCAGTTCTTC

v_gene: TRBV20-1
d_gene: TRBD1
abundance: few
j_gene: TRBJ2-3
CDR3aa: CSASRDRTSLAQYF
CDR3nt: TGCAGTGCTAGTAGGGACAGGACCAGCTTGGCGCAGTATTTT

v_gene: TRBV10-3
d_gene: .
abundance: .
j_gene: TRBJ2-1
CDR3aa: CATLGGPDEQFF
CDR3nt: TGTGCCACCCTTGGGGGGCCCGATGAGCAGTTCTTC

v_gene: TRBV19
d_gene: TRBD1
abundance: once
j_gene: TRBJ1-1
CDR3aa: CASGDRRNTEAFF
CDR3nt: TGTGCCAGTGGGGACAGAAGGAACACTGAAGCTTTCTTT

v_gene: TRBV11-3
d_gene: .
abundance: .
j_gene: TRBJ1-6
CDR3aa: CASSLSPWIDSPLHF
CDR3nt: TGTGCCAGCAGCTTATCCCCCTGGATCGATTCACCCCTCCACTTT

v_gene: TRBV10-3
d_gene: .
abundance: .
j_gene: TRBJ1-3
CDR3aa: CAISGGAGNTIYF
CDR3nt: TGTGCCATCAGTGGCGGGGCTGGAAACACCATATATTTT

v_gene: TRBV24-1
d_gene: .
abundance: .
j_gene: TRBJ1-3
CDR3aa: CATSDGLSGNTIYF
CDR3nt: TGTGCCACCAGTGATGGCCTCTCTGGAAACACCATATATTTT

v_gene: TRBV2
d_gene: .
abundance: .
j_gene: TRBJ1-5
CDR3aa: CATRGDIYSNQPQHF
CDR3nt: TGTGCCACCAGAGGGGACATTTATAGCAATCAGCCCCAGCATTTT

v_gene: TRBV4-1
d_gene: .
abundance: .
j_gene: TRBJ1-2
CDR3aa: CASSQDNGAFSGYTF
CDR3nt: TGCGCCAGCAGCCAAGATAATGGGGCCTTCTCTGGCTACACCTTC

v_gene: TRBV6-5
d_gene: .
abundance: .
j_gene: TRBJ2-5
CDR3aa: CASTPTGGTQYF
CDR3nt: TGTGCCAGCACCCCGACTGGAGGGACCCAGTACTTC

v_gene: TRBV5-5
d_gene: .
abundance: .
j_gene: TRBJ2-2
CDR3aa: CASSFWGEVGELFF
CDR3nt: TGTGCCAGCAGCTTTTGGGGGGAAGTCGGGGAGCTGTTTTTT

v_gene: TRBV18
d_gene: .
abundance: .
j_gene: TRBJ2-7
CDR3aa: CASQQEGAYEQYF
CDR3nt: TGTGCCAGCCAACAGGAGGGAGCCTACGAGCAGTACTTC

v_gene: TRBV5-1
d_gene: .
abundance: .
j_gene: TRBJ2-3
CDR3aa: CASSLGWGGDTQYF
CDR3nt: TGCGCCAGCAGCTTGGGGTGGGGCGGAGATACGCAGTATTTT

v_gene: TRBV9
d_gene: TRBD1
abundance: .
j_gene: TRBJ1-2
CDR3aa: CASSGRRTGTYYTF
CDR3nt: TGTGCCAGCAGCGGACGACGGACAGGAACCTATTACACCTTC

v_gene: TRBV27
d_gene: .
abundance: .
j_gene: TRBJ1-5
CDR3aa: CASRLNSNQPQHF
CDR3nt: TGTGCCAGCAGGTTAAATAGCAATCAGCCCCAGCATTTT

v_gene: TRBV11-3
d_gene: .
abundance: .
j_gene: TRBJ2-1
CDR3aa: CASSLGTTTHNEQFF
CDR3nt: TGTGCCAGCAGCTTGGGAACAACCACTCACAATGAGCAGTTCTTC

v_gene: TRBV7-2
d_gene: .
abundance: .
j_gene: TRBJ2-3
CDR3aa: CASSLVSGGPGERATQYF
CDR3nt: TGTGCCAGCAGCTTAGTATCCGGGGGGCCTGGGGAGAGGGCTACGCAGTATTTT

v_gene: TRBV4-3
d_gene: TRBD2
abundance: .
j_gene: TRBJ2-1
CDR3aa: CASSQDSSLTSGYYNEQFF
CDR3nt: TGCGCCAGCAGCCAAGATTCCTCTTTGACTAGCGGGTATTACAATGAGCAGTTCTTC

v_gene: TRBV7-2
d_gene: .
abundance: .
j_gene: TRBJ2-4
CDR3aa: CASSLAAGAGAKNIQYF
CDR3nt: TGTGCCAGCAGCTTAGCGGCAGGGGCCGGGGCCAAAAACATTCAGTACTTC

v_gene: TRBV19
d_gene: .
abundance: .
j_gene: TRBJ1-5
CDR3aa: CASSIAGTSNQPQHF
CDR3nt: TGTGCCAGTAGTATTGCCGGGACTAGCAATCAGCCCCAGCATTTT

v_gene: TRBV30
d_gene: .
abundance: .
j_gene: TRBJ2-7
CDR3aa: CAWSQTLGEQYF
CDR3nt: TGTGCCTGGAGTCAGACCCTCGGCGAGCAGTACTTC

v_gene: TRBV11-2
d_gene: .
abundance: few
j_gene: TRBJ2-3
CDR3aa: CASSPTYSTDTQYF
CDR3nt: TGTGCCAGCAGCCCCACATATAGCACAGATACGCAGTATTTT

v_gene: TRBV30
d_gene: .
abundance: .
j_gene: TRBJ1-5
CDR3aa: CAWSFGTNQPQHF
CDR3nt: TGTGCCTGGAGTTTTGGGACGAATCAGCCCCAGCATTTT

v_gene: TRBV27
d_gene: .
abundance: .
j_gene: TRBJ2-3
CDR3aa: CASSLYGGVSTDTQYF
CDR3nt: TGTGCCAGCAGTTTATATGGCGGGGTTAGCACAGATACGCAGTATTTT

v_gene: TRBV6-5
d_gene: TRBD1
abundance: .
j_gene: TRBJ1-1
CDR3aa: CASRDRVRNTEAFF
CDR3nt: TGTGCCAGCAGAGACAGGGTTCGAAACACTGAAGCTTTCTTT

v_gene: TRBV7-2
d_gene: .
abundance: .
j_gene: TRBJ2-1
CDR3aa: CASSPQGGGDSIYNEQFF
CDR3nt: TGTGCCAGCAGCCCTCAAGGTGGAGGGGACTCGATCTACAATGAGCAGTTCTTC

v_gene: TRBV5-1
d_gene: .
abundance: .
j_gene: TRBJ2-5
CDR3aa: CASSLGGQQETQYF
CDR3nt: TGCGCCAGCAGCTTGGGTGGACAGCAAGAGACCCAGTACTTC

v_gene: TRBV11-3
d_gene: .
abundance: .
j_gene: TRBJ2-1
CDR3aa: CASSLHSMGNEQFF
CDR3nt: TGTGCCAGCAGCTTACACAGTATGGGGAATGAGCAGTTCTTC

v_gene: TRBV4-1
d_gene: .
abundance: .
j_gene: TRBJ1-3
CDR3aa: CASSQEEVRSGNTIYF
CDR3nt: TGCGCCAGCAGCCAAGAGGAGGTTCGCTCTGGAAACACCATATATTTT

v_gene: TRBV7-8
d_gene: .
abundance: .
j_gene: TRBJ2-7
CDR3aa: CASSSGGPLSYEQYF
CDR3nt: TGTGCCAGCAGCTCAGGGGGGCCTCTCTCCTACGAGCAGTACTTC

v_gene: TRBV30
d_gene: .
abundance: .
j_gene: TRBJ1-1
CDR3aa: CAWKDETRHRAEAFF
CDR3nt: TGTGCCTGGAAAGACGAGACCCGTCATCGGGCTGAAGCTTTCTTT

v_gene: TRBV28
d_gene: TRBD1
abundance: .
j_gene: TRBJ2-2
CDR3aa: CASSSAGTGEAGELFF
CDR3nt: TGTGCCAGCAGTTCCGCCGGGACAGGGGAAGCCGGGGAGCTGTTTTTT

v_gene: TRBV3-1/TRBV3-2
d_gene: TRBD1
abundance: .
j_gene: TRBJ2-1
CDR3aa: CASSHAGTDEQFF
CDR3nt: TGTGCCAGCAGCCATGCCGGGACAGATGAGCAGTTCTTC

v_gene: TRBV9
d_gene: .
abundance: once
j_gene: TRBJ2-7
CDR3aa: CASSVAGGSSYEQYF
CDR3nt: TGTGCCAGCAGCGTTGCTGGGGGGAGCTCCTACGAGCAGTACTTC

v_gene: TRBV19
d_gene: .
abundance: .
j_gene: TRBJ2-1
CDR3aa: CASSNGDAALGYNEQFF
CDR3nt: TGTGCCAGTAGTAACGGGGACGCAGCCCTGGGCTACAATGAGCAGTTCTTC

v_gene: TRBV5-8
d_gene: .
abundance: once
j_gene: TRBJ1-6
CDR3aa: CASSFQGTYNSPLHF
CDR3nt: TGTGCCAGCAGCTTCCAGGGGACATATAATTCACCCCTCCACTTT

v_gene: TRBV5-4
d_gene: TRBD2
abundance: .
j_gene: TRBJ2-1
CDR3aa: CASSLAGGLEASEQFF
CDR3nt: TGTGCCAGCAGCTTGGCCGGGGGACTAGAAGCGAGTGAGCAGTTCTTC

v_gene: TRBV15
d_gene: .
abundance: .
j_gene: TRBJ1-1
CDR3aa: CATSREKGQNTEAFF
CDR3nt: TGTGCCACCAGCAGAGAGAAGGGACAGAACACTGAAGCTTTCTTT

v_gene: TRBV6-6
d_gene: .
abundance: .
j_gene: TRBJ1-2
CDR3aa: CASSRTGWGHYGYTF
CDR3nt: TGTGCCAGCAGTCGAACCGGGTGGGGGCACTATGGCTACACCTTC

v_gene: TRBV2
d_gene: .
abundance: .
j_gene: TRBJ1-5
CDR3aa: CASSGRGGLQPQHF
CDR3nt: TGTGCCAGCAGTGGGAGGGGGGGGCTTCAGCCCCAGCATTTT

v_gene: TRBV28
d_gene: .
abundance: .
j_gene: TRBJ1-3
CDR3aa: CASSLQGSGNTIYF
CDR3nt: TGTGCCAGCAGTTTGCAGGGCTCTGGAAACACCATATATTTT

v_gene: TRBV4-1
d_gene: .
abundance: .
j_gene: TRBJ1-6
CDR3aa: CASSQLAEGFTPLHF
CDR3nt: TGCGCCAGCAGCCAATTGGCAGAGGGGTTCACACCCCTCCACTTT

v_gene: TRBV5-5
d_gene: .
abundance: .
j_gene: TRBJ2-5
CDR3aa: CASSSANSGVQETQYF
CDR3nt: TGTGCCAGCAGCTCCGCTAACTCAGGGGTTCAAGAGACCCAGTACTTC